The 32 T cell receptor beta chains listed next were all sequenced from one sample in a study of T cell repertoires in cytomegalovirus infection. TCRdb re-called the reads with MiXCR, one entry per CDR3 protein. The data contain tens of thousands of distinct CDR3 sequences, roughly 3.6% of them singletons. The sequencing input was PBMCs. The receptors derive from a human donor in good health (CMV status not recorded). Some clones in this sample may be carry-over from other donors' samples.

This clonotype was detected ten times or more. The rearrangement uses TRBV5-6 and TRBJ2-7; 7 bases are a match to TRBD1. V was clipped by 4 bases and J by 2 bases; unmatched bases: 6. CDR1 and CDR2 from the germline V gene are SGHDT and YYEEEE. This CDR3 has 14 residues. The CDR3, as DNA: TGTGCCAGCAGCCCCACAGGGGAAGCCTACGAGCAGTACTTC. Protein sequence: CASSPTGEAYEQYF.

The table lists this clonotype with many counts. This chain uses TRBV20-1 with TRBJ1-6; 9 bases agree with TRBD1. The germline gives CDR1 DFQATT, CDR2 SNEGSKA (reference sequence). This CDR3 spans 13 amino acids. Trimming at V came to 3 bases and at J to 11 bases, leaving 5 bases not matched to a gene. CDR3 coding DNA: TGCAGTGCTAGGGGACAGGGTGCTACACCCCTCCACTTT. Protein: CSARGQGATPLHF.

At least ten counts were recorded for this clonotype. The chain recombines TRBV4-3 with TRBJ2-7; 9 bases align to TRBD2. Trimming took 3 bases from V and 5 from J; bases not matched to a gene: 2. This CDR3 region has 13 residues. The germline V gene encodes CDR1 LGHNA and CDR2 YSLEER. CDR3 DNA sequence: TGCGCCAGCAGCCAGGGACTAGCCCACGAGCAGTACTTC. This encodes CASSQGLAHEQYF.

As regards this clonotype: A much larger clone differs from this one at a single base, so this may be a read error. The CDR3 end shows no conserved phenylalanine or tryptophan, and so a read error is likely. The J gene is TRBJ2-2, the V gene TRBV28; 8 bases align to TRBD1. Unmatched junction bases numbered 6, after V lost 6 bases and J lost 3 bases. Looked up from germline, CDR1 is MDHEN and CDR2 is SYDVKM. This CDR3 is 15 amino acids long. The chain's CDR3 is CASRRGQGDTGELFC. CDR3 nucleotides: TGTGCCAGCAGAAGAGGACAGGGAGACACCGGGGAGCTGTTTTGT.

This clonotype was counted at least ten times. The chain employs TRBV28 and TRBJ2-7; D not certain. CDR3 length: 14 amino acids. Per the germline V gene, CDR1 is MDHEN and CDR2 is SYDVKM. V was clipped by 5 bases and J by 4 bases, with 15 bases between them. CDR3 loop: CASSLPTGEYEQYF. The CDR3 DNA sequence: TGTGCCAGCAGTCTACCTACGGGCGAGTACGAGCAGTACTTC.

This clonotype was seen many times. J is TRBJ1-2 and V is TRBV7-2, with TRBD1 matching 12 bases. The V gene end was trimmed by 0 bases and the J gene end by 0 bases; junction bases not matched to a gene: 2. CDR1 SGHTA and CDR2 FQGNSA come from the germline V gene. This CDR3 spans 17 amino acids. The CDR3 DNA is TGTGCCAGCAGCTTAGCGGGACAGGGGGCTGCTAACTATGGCTACACCTTC. This encodes CASSLAGQGAANYGYTF.

This clonotype was observed many times. The V and J genes are TRBV7-2 and TRBJ1-2, with unresolved D. The CDR3 has 14 residues. Trimming left V 5 bases short and J 4 bases short, with 14 bases between. Germline V gene lookup returns CDR1 SGHTA and CDR2 FQGNSA. As DNA, the CDR3 is TGTGCCAGCAGCCCTGGAGGTAGCATCTATGGCTACACCTTC. This encodes CASSPGGSIYGYTF. Variable domain in full (rest from reference TRBV7-2 and TRBJ1-2): GAGVSQSPSNKVTEKGKDVELRCDPISGHTALYWYRQSLGQGLEFLIYFQGNSAPDKSGLPSDRFSAERTGGSVSTLTIQRTQQEDSAVYLCASSPGGSIYGYTFGSGTRLTVV.

This clonotype was counted many times. The chain joins TRBV20-1 to TRBJ1-6; 12 bases map to TRBD1. CDR1 and CDR2 (germline): DFQATT, SNEGSKA (reference sequence). The CDR3 has 17 residues. Trimming cost V 2 bases and J 10 bases; bases outside gene matches: 12. CDR3: CSARTTGTGGQGSPLHF. The CDR3 region has the DNA TGCAGTGCTAGAACCACCGGGACAGGGGGCCAGGGGTCACCCCTCCACTTT.

This clonotype was found many times. This chain uses TRBV7-2 with TRBJ2-6; D is undetermined. In germline, CDR1 is SGHTA, CDR2 FQGNSA. The CDR3 has 15 residues. The V and J ends lost 2 bases and 2 bases respectively, with 7 bases between them. The CDR3 sequence is CASSLNRAGANVLTF. For the CDR3, the DNA is TGTGCCAGCAGCTTAAACCGAGCTGGGGCCAACGTCCTGACTTTC.

This clonotype appeared many times. The chain employs TRBV12-3 or TRBV12-4 and TRBJ1-1; 7 nucleotides agree with TRBD1. The trim removed 5 bases at V and 4 bases at J, leaving 7 bases unmatched. The CDR3 is 14 residues long. For the CDR3, the DNA is TGTGCCAGCAGTCGACCGGGACAGAGCACTGAAGCTTTCTTT. Residues: CASSRPGQSTEAFF.

This clonotype was counted at least ten times. The V and J genes are TRBV7-2 and TRBJ2-7; 7 nucleotides match TRBD2. The germline CDR1 and CDR2 sequences are SGHTA and FQGNSA. Trimming took 5 bases from V and 9 from J; bases not matched to a gene: 16. The CDR3 loop spans 15 amino acids. CDR3 coding DNA: TGTGCCAGCAGCCCCACTACAGGTTTCGGGGGGAGGCAGTACTTC. Its translation is CASSPTTGFGGRQYF.

This clonotype was seen only a few times. V and J are TRBV12-3 or TRBV12-4 and TRBJ2-7, with 12 bases matching TRBD2. With V trimmed by 3 bases and J by 2 bases, 5 bases remained unmatched. The CDR3 contains 16 residues. DNA of the CDR3: TGTGCCAGCAGTTTGGAACTAGCGGGGGGCCCCTACGAGCAGTACTTC. Protein: CASSLELAGGPYEQYF.

Comment on this clonotype: Here the CDR3 omits its conserved ending phenylalanine or tryptophan, so a read error is the likely source. V and J are TRBV20-1 and TRBJ1-2, with D possibly being TRBD1 (5 bases). V was cut by 7 bases and J by 2 bases, with 17 bases left in between. The germline V gene encodes CDR1 DFQATT and CDR2 SNEGSKA (reference sequence). This CDR3 comprises 14 residues. The CDR3 loop is CSDPLAGSNYGYTV. The CDR3 region has the DNA TGCAGTGACCCCCTTGCAGGGTCGAACTATGGCTACACCGTC.

This clonotype has only a few counts. The chain carries TRBV6-1 and TRBJ2-1, with 13 bases matching TRBD2. Looked up from germline, CDR1 is MNHNS and CDR2 is SASEGT. There are 19 residues in the CDR3. Trimming cost V 2 bases and J 9 bases; bases outside gene matches: 16. CDR3 coding DNA: TGTGCCAGCAGTGAAAGGGTACTAGCGGGGGGGCCAGTTAGTCTTGAGCAGTTCTTC. Translation: CASSERVLAGGPVSLEQFF.

This clonotype was counted a single time. The rearrangement uses TRBV6-6 and TRBJ2-1, with 13 bases lining up with TRBD2. In germline, CDR1 is MNHNY, CDR2 SVGAGI (reference sequence). The CDR3 contains 17 residues. V shed 0 bases and J 3 bases; nucleotides not matched to a gene: 2. CDR3 bases: TGTGCCAGCAGTTACTCAGGGACTAGCGGGGTCTACAATGAGCAGTTCTTC. Translation: CASSYSGTSGVYNEQFF.

Many counts were recorded for this clonotype. The genes are TRBV7-2 and TRBJ1-5; D is unclear. The CDR3 spans 16 residues. V lost 1 base to trimming and J lost 0 bases, with 10 bases between them. In germline, CDR1 is SGHTA, CDR2 FQGNSA. CDR3 loop: CASSLEVGRSNQPQHF. CDR3 DNA sequence: TGTGCCAGCAGCTTAGAAGTCGGTCGTAGCAATCAGCCCCAGCATTTT.

This clonotype was counted ten times or more. The rearrangement uses TRBV9 and TRBJ1-1; no clear D. From germline, CDR1 is SGDLS and CDR2 YYNGEE. This CDR3 contains 16 residues. Deletions cut 3 bases from V and 0 bases from J, with 15 bases between. The CDR3 is CASSARLSHLNTEAFF. The CDR3 DNA reads as TGTGCCAGCAGCGCACGTTTGTCACACTTGAACACTGAAGCTTTCTTT.

In this sample, this clonotype turned up many times. This chain uses TRBV3-1 with TRBJ1-6; D gene unclear. The CDR3 loop spans 15 amino acids. Germline CDR1 and CDR2: LGHDT and YNNKEL (reference sequence). Trimming left V 4 bases short and J 6 bases short, with 13 bases between. CDR3 protein: CASSPTKKSNSPLHF. The CDR3 nucleotides read TGTGCCAGCAGCCCAACCAAGAAGAGTAATTCACCCCTCCACTTT.

This clonotype was seen repeatedly, ten times or more. The V gene is TRBV7-2, the J gene TRBJ2-5; either TRBD1 or TRBD2 may supply D (5 bases each). The germline CDR1 and CDR2 sequences are SGHTA and FQGNSA. V shed 6 bases and J shed 2 bases, with 16 bases lying between them. The CDR3 is 15 residues long. CDR3 loop: CASSYPGRLQETQYF. The CDR3 DNA reads as TGTGCCAGCAGTTATCCGGGACGGCTTCAAGAGACCCAGTACTTC.

This clonotype was picked up many times. The V call is TRBV7-6, the J call TRBJ1-1; unclear D gene. V shed 1 base and J shed 7 bases, with 10 bases lying between them. The germline gives CDR1 SGHVS, CDR2 FNYEAQ. The length of the CDR3 is 13 residues. The DNA of the CDR3 is TGTGCCAGCAGCTTAGTTGAGGGCGGTGAAGCTTTCTTT. Protein sequence: CASSLVEGGEAFF.

Many counts were recorded for this clonotype. V gene TRBV28 combines with J gene TRBJ2-2, with TRBD2 as a possible D gene (5 bases). V lost 6 bases and J 6 bases, leaving 17 bases between the germline ends. This CDR3 region has 15 residues. The V gene's germline CDR1 is MDHEN and CDR2 SYDVKM. CDR3 bases: TGTGCCAGCAGGAGGAGGTTTGCGATTGCCGGGGAGCTGTTTTTT. Protein: CASRRRFAIAGELFF.

The sample holds many counts of this clonotype. V gene TRBV7-2 combines with J gene TRBJ1-4, with 7 bases identical to TRBD1. The CDR3 is made up of 16 amino acids. Trimming cost V 5 bases and J 3 bases; bases outside gene matches: 9. Germline V gene sequence: CDR1 SGHTA, CDR2 FQGNSA. The CDR3 protein is CASSPEIGTANEKLFF. In nucleotides, the CDR3 is TGTGCCAGCAGCCCGGAAATCGGGACAGCTAATGAAAAACTGTTTTTT.

The table lists this clonotype with many counts. The chain links TRBV6-2 or TRBV6-3 to TRBJ2-3, with 8 bases aligning to TRBD2. This CDR3 spans 19 amino acids. The junction had 13 bases not matched to a gene; V was cut back by 2 bases and J by 0 bases. Germline CDR1 MNHEY, CDR2 SVGEGT. CDR3 nucleotide sequence: TGTGCCAGCAGTTACGGGCTAGCGGGCGCCAAAACCAGCACAGATACGCAGTATTTT. It codes for CASSYGLAGAKTSTDTQYF.

At least ten counts were recorded for this clonotype. V gene TRBV7-2 combines with J gene TRBJ2-3, with D hard to call. Per the germline V gene, CDR1 is SGHTA and CDR2 is FQGNSA. V lost 6 bases and J lost 6, with 7 bases in between. The CDR3 totals 11 residues. The CDR3 DNA reads TGTGCCAGCAGTTCAAGGGATACGCAGTATTTT. This codes for CASSSRDTQYF.

This clonotype has ten or more counts. This sequence joins TRBV20-1 and TRBJ2-3, with 9 bases aligning to TRBD1. V was clipped by 6 bases and J by 5 bases; unmatched bases: 12. CDR1 is DFQATT and CDR2 is SNEGSKA in the germline V gene (reference sequence). The CDR3 runs to 15 residues. The DNA of the CDR3 is TGCAGTGCCGTATCCGGGACAGGGATAAAAGATACGCAGTATTTT. It encodes CSAVSGTGIKDTQYF.

This clonotype appeared many times. The V and J genes are TRBV7-2 and TRBJ2-1; D remains unclear. CDR3 length: 12 residues. V dropped 3 bases and J dropped 6 bases, with 6 bases sitting between them. Looked up from germline, CDR1 is SGHTA and CDR2 is FQGNSA. The CDR3: CASSFVFNEQFF. Here the CDR3 DNA reads TGTGCCAGCAGCTTTGTATTCAATGAGCAGTTCTTC.

This clonotype was seen at least ten times. The chain joins TRBV5-4 to TRBJ2-5, with a possible D match to TRBD2 (7 bases). The V gene's germline CDR1 is SGHNT and CDR2 YYREEE (reference sequence). This CDR3 region has 16 residues. V gave up 1 base and J gave up 5 bases, with 18 bases separating them. This CDR3 reads CASSLPLSGGGETQYF. The CDR3 nucleotides are TGTGCCAGCAGCTTGCCCCTTTCGGGGGGCGGGGAGACCCAGTACTTC.

This clonotype was picked up many times. The chain employs TRBV27 and TRBJ1-1; D unclear. The CDR3 loop spans 13 amino acids. V was pared by 2 bases and J by 3 bases, with 7 bases between. CDR1 and CDR2 from the germline V gene are MNHEY and SMNVEV (reference sequence). CDR3 sequence reads: CASSLNWYTEAFF. The DNA for the CDR3 is TGTGCCAGCAGTTTAAATTGGTACACTGAAGCTTTCTTT.

This clonotype was seen many times. The genes are TRBV6-1 and TRBJ1-2; perhaps TRBD1 as D (6 bases). CDR3 length equals 13 residues. Germline values: CDR1 MNHNS, CDR2 SASEGT. Trimming left V 4 bases short and J 5 bases short, with 11 bases between. The CDR3 loop is CASSGGQGYGYTF. The DNA for the CDR3 is TGTGCCAGCAGTGGAGGGCAGGGGTATGGCTACACCTTC.

This clonotype has at least ten counts. The chain couples TRBV5-1 to TRBJ2-7; maybe TRBD1 (5 bases). Trimming stripped 4 bases from V and 3 bases from J, with 11 bases between. This CDR3 is 13 amino acids long. Germline V gene lookup returns CDR1 SGHRS and CDR2 YFSETQ. CDR3 protein: CASSIRQSYEQYF. CDR3 bases: TGCGCCAGCAGCATAAGACAGAGCTACGAGCAGTACTTC.

This clonotype was found many times. The CDR3 here is CASSLEGRQETQYF. For the CDR3, the DNA is TGTGCCAGCAGCTTAGAAGGCAGGCAAGAGACCCAGTACTTC. The genes are TRBV7-2 and TRBJ2-5; D is unresolved. Germline V lookup: CDR1 SGHTA, CDR2 FQGNSA. The V gene lost 1 base and the J gene lost 2 bases, with 8 bases spanning the gap. This CDR3 spans 14 amino acids.

There are many counts of this clonotype. The rearrangement uses TRBV4-1 and TRBJ2-3, with D perhaps TRBD1 (6 bases). This CDR3 comprises 16 residues. V was pared by 0 bases and J by 4 bases, with 14 bases between. Germline V gene lookup returns CDR1 MGHRA and CDR2 YSYEKL. In DNA, the CDR3 is TGCGCCAGCAGCCAAGATCCCAGGGGATGGGCAGATACGCAGTATTTT. Amino acid sequence: CASSQDPRGWADTQYF.